Here is one T cell receptor beta chain with its context. Antigen: not known. The CDR3 extends over 19 amino acids. Per germline, CDR1 LGHNA and CDR2 YSLEER. Trimming cost V 0 bases and J 2 bases; bases outside gene matches: 11. This sample is part of a study of T cell clones after liver transplantation. Study context: Third-party-reactive TCRbeta sequences from pre-transplant mixed lymphocyte reactions served as antigen-independent comparators. Broader study findings: Small, mixed patient groups and varying post-transplant times limit these conclusions. Compared with third party-reactive sequences, donor-reactive ones declined more, independent of withdrawal success.

The method was immunoSEQ multiplex PCR; TCRdb's version includes in-frame clones alone and lacks a portion of them. The data show roughly 50,000 clones, roughly 83% seen once. The receptor comes from a human donor who received a liver transplant. Material: CD4+ T cells from blood, obtained before liver transplant. The chain couples TRBV4-3 to TRBJ2-2, with 8 bases matching TRBD2. DNA for the CDR3: TGCGCCAGCAGCCAAGACCCGGCGGGAGGAGTAGCCAACACCGGGGAGCTGTTTTTT. Translated: CASSQDPAGGVANTGELFF.